The 21 T cell receptor beta chains below were found in one sample sequenced in a study of T cell repertoires in cytomegalovirus infection. Antigens for these TCRs are unknown. TCRdb fed the reads into MiXCR, producing one record per CDR3 protein. In the table there are 110,000 or so distinct CDR3 sequences, 30% of which are singletons. Material: CD8+ T cells from cultured PBMCs, obtained from culture after CMV antigen stimulation. These receptors were obtained from a human donor in good health (CMV status not recorded). Some clones in this sample may be carry-over from other donors' samples.

This clonotype has just a few counts. The gene calls are TRBV18 and TRBJ1-6; D not resolved. Per the germline V gene, CDR1 is KGHSH and CDR2 is LQKENI. The V and J ends lost 3 bases and 3 bases respectively, with 0 bases between them. The CDR3 totals 12 residues. The CDR3 here is CASSPYNSPLHF. CDR3 nucleotide sequence: TGTGCCAGCTCACCCTATAATTCACCCCTCCACTTT.

There are a few counts of this clonotype. As DNA, the CDR3 is TGTGCCAGCAGGCTAACTTGGGCAGGAGGTACCTACGAGCAGTACTTC. Translation gives CASRLTWAGGTYEQYF. The rearrangement links TRBV6-5 to TRBJ2-7; D may be TRBD2 (5 bases). The ends were cut back, 6 bases at V and 2 bases at J, with 20 bases in the middle. Germline V gene sequence: CDR1 MNHEY, CDR2 SVGAGI. The CDR3 is 16 residues long.

This chain joins TRBV20-1 and TRBJ1-1; D remains ambiguous. Between the trimmed V and J ends, which lost 2 bases and 11 bases, there was a span of 12 bases. The CDR3 loop spans 11 amino acids. Germline CDR1 and CDR2: DFQATT and SNEGSKA (reference sequence). CDR3 nucleotide sequence: TGCAGTGCTAGAAATATCATCGGGGCTTTCTTT. Its translation: CSARNIIGAFF.

The chain recombines TRBV28 with TRBJ2-1; 10 bases are a match to TRBD2. The CDR3 has 16 amino acids. Per germline, CDR1 MDHEN and CDR2 SYDVKM. The J segment lost 5 bases and the V segment lost 5 bases, leaving 9 bases of the junction unmatched. The CDR3 loop is CASSTPPSGGHNEQFF. The CDR3, as DNA: TGTGCCAGCAGTACCCCTCCTAGCGGGGGCCACAATGAGCAGTTCTTC.

This clonotype appeared a few times. This chain joins TRBV20-1 and TRBJ1-2; no firm D call. This CDR3 has 11 residues. Germline CDR1 is DFQATT and CDR2 is SNEGSKA (reference sequence). V lost 3 bases and J 3 bases, leaving 5 bases between the germline ends. CDR3 sequence reads: CSARGYYGYTF. The CDR3 DNA reads TGCAGTGCTAGGGGGTACTATGGCTACACCTTC.

This clonotype was picked up many times. The J gene is TRBJ1-5, the V gene TRBV12-3 or TRBV12-4; 9 positions agree with TRBD1. CDR3 size: 15 residues. The junction had 6 bases not matched to a gene; V was cut back by 5 bases and J by 4 bases. CDR3 sequence reads: CASSRTGTGNQPQHF. DNA for the CDR3: TGTGCCAGCAGTAGAACCGGGACAGGGAATCAGCCCCAGCATTTT.

The V and J genes are TRBV3-1 and TRBJ2-7; 7 positions match TRBD1. In germline, CDR1 is LGHDT, CDR2 YNNKEL (reference sequence). The CDR3 loop spans 15 amino acids. V lost 0 bases and J lost 2; bases outside the gene matches: 4. Here the CDR3 reads CASSQEIGTAYEQYF. As DNA, the CDR3 is TGTGCCAGCAGCCAAGAAATCGGGACAGCCTACGAGCAGTACTTC.

The chain is built from TRBV6-6 and TRBJ1-2; D ambiguous. Trimming cost V 2 bases and J 3 bases, with 10 bases left between them. Germline assignment: CDR1 MNHNY and CDR2 SVGAGI (reference sequence). This CDR3 is 14 amino acids long. This CDR3 reads CASSYTVRDYGYTF. DNA of the CDR3: TGTGCCAGCAGTTACACAGTGAGGGACTATGGCTACACCTTC.

This clonotype was counted ten times or more. The chain recombines TRBV7-8 with TRBJ1-1; 7 nucleotides line up with TRBD1. Trimming at V came to 2 bases and at J to 0 bases, leaving 9 bases not matched to a gene. CDR1 is SGHVS and CDR2 is FQNEAQ in the germline V gene. This CDR3 is built from 17 residues. CDR3 bases: TGTGCCAGCAGCTTAAGGTTCTCGGGACAGATGAACACTGAAGCTTTCTTT. Its protein product is CASSLRFSGQMNTEAFF. The full variable domain, with the rest looked up from reference TRBV7-8 and TRBJ1-1, is GAGVSQSPRYKVAKRGQDVALRCDPISGHVSLFWYQQALGQGPEFLTYFQNEAQLDKSGLPSDRFFAERPEGSVSTLKIQRTQQEDSAVYLCASSLRFSGQMNTEAFFGQGTRLTVV.

Only a few counts were recorded for this clonotype. V is TRBV4-1 and J is TRBJ2-5, with TRBD1 as a possible D gene (6 bases). Germline CDR1 is MGHRA and CDR2 is YSYEKL. Trimming removed 4 bases from V and 2 bases from J, with 14 bases in between. This CDR3 spans 15 amino acids. Here the CDR3 reads CASSRERTVQETQYF. The CDR3, as DNA: TGCGCCAGCAGCCGAGAGAGGACAGTACAAGAGACCCAGTACTTC.

The rearrangement links TRBV4-1 to TRBJ1-4; tentative D call: TRBD1 (6 bases). CDR3 size: 17 residues. The V gene's germline CDR1 is MGHRA and CDR2 YSYEKL. The V end was cut by 4 bases, the J end by 5 bases, with 20 bases between. As DNA, the CDR3 is TGCGCCAGCAGCCTGGGACAAAGGGGCAGTCCGAATGAAAAACTGTTTTTT. Protein: CASSLGQRGSPNEKLFF.

The chain links TRBV7-9 to TRBJ2-3; 7 bases match TRBD1. Germline trimming cut 4 bases from V and 2 bases from J; bases unmatched to any gene: 9. CDR3 length: 16 residues. Germline V gene sequence: CDR1 SEHNR, CDR2 FQNEAQ (reference sequence). CDR3 loop: CASSSDRRRYTDTQYF. Here the CDR3 DNA reads TGTGCCAGCAGCTCGGACAGGAGGAGATACACAGATACGCAGTATTTT.

The gene calls are TRBV19 and TRBJ2-1, with TRBD1 as a possible D gene (6 bases). The length of the CDR3 is 16 residues. Trimming shortened V by 7 bases and J by 0 bases, and 16 bases separated the two germline ends. The germline V gene encodes CDR1 LNHDA and CDR2 SQIVND (reference sequence). The CDR3 DNA follows: TGTGCCAGTAATGAGGGGGTCTACGGCTCCTACAATGAGCAGTTCTTC. Translated, it gives CASNEGVYGSYNEQFF. Full variable domain (rest looked up from reference TRBV19 and TRBJ2-1): DGGITQSPKYLFRKEGQNVTLSCEQNLNHDAMYWYRQDPGQGLRLIYYSQIVNDFQKGDIAEGYSVSREKKESFPLTVTSAQKNPTAFYLCASNEGVYGSYNEQFFGPGTRLTVL.

This clonotype was seen a few times. J is TRBJ2-7 and V is TRBV5-6; maybe TRBD1 (5 bases). This CDR3 is built from 13 residues. Trimming shortened V by 4 bases and J by 5 bases, and 13 bases separated the two germline ends. Germline CDR1 SGHDT, CDR2 YYEEEE. CDR3 DNA sequence: TGTGCCAGCAGCCTCGGACCAGGGAACGAGCAGTACTTC. This gives the protein CASSLGPGNEQYF.

This chain uses TRBV5-5 with TRBJ2-1; D is uncertain. The germline V gene has CDR1 SGHKS and CDR2 YYEKEE (reference sequence). V lost 1 base and J 0 bases, leaving 8 bases between the germline ends. CDR3 length equals 15 residues. The CDR3 DNA is TGTGCCAGCAGCTTGATTAGGAGCTCCTACAATGAGCAGTTCTTC. Its protein product is CASSLIRSSYNEQFF.

As DNA, the CDR3 is TGTGCCATCAGTGAGTCGTCAGATGCGGGGCAGTACTTC. Translating gives CAISESSDAGQYF. This chain uses TRBV10-3 with TRBJ2-7, with D possibly matching TRBD2 (5 bases). The CDR3 is made up of 13 amino acids. Trimming removed 0 bases from V and 9 bases from J, with 12 bases in between. Looked up from germline, CDR1 is ENHRY and CDR2 is SYGVKD.

This clonotype was recorded many times. The rearrangement joins TRBV4-1 to TRBJ1-6, with unresolved D. V dropped 2 bases and J dropped 0 bases, with 8 bases sitting between them. The CDR3 loop spans 16 amino acids. In germline, CDR1 is MGHRA, CDR2 YSYEKL. CDR3 nucleotides: TGCGCCAGCAGCCAATTTTCTACCTCCTATAATTCACCCCTCCACTTT. It yields the protein CASSQFSTSYNSPLHF.

This clonotype was found a few times. V gene TRBV19 combines with J gene TRBJ2-7; D perhaps matches TRBD2 (6 bases). The germline V and J ends were trimmed by 6 bases and 2 bases, with 17 bases remaining between them. The CDR3 length is 15 residues. The V gene's germline CDR1 is LNHDA and CDR2 SQIVND (reference sequence). DNA for the CDR3: TGTGCCAGTAGCTTCGCGGGAAGGCCGACCTACGAGCAGTACTTC. Protein: CASSFAGRPTYEQYF.

This clonotype was counted a few times. The chain has TRBV19 and TRBJ1-5; no reliable D call. The germline V gene encodes CDR1 LNHDA and CDR2 SQIVND (reference sequence). The CDR3 contains 14 residues. Trimming shortened V by 3 bases and J by 2 bases, and 8 bases separated the two germline ends. CDR3 nucleotides: TGTGCCAGTAGTATCGAGAGGGGCAATCAGCCCCAGCATTTT. It codes for CASSIERGNQPQHF.

The gene calls are TRBV6-6 and TRBJ1-6, with no clear D. Between the trimmed V and J ends, which lost 4 bases and 6 bases, there was a span of 16 bases. The CDR3 consists of 16 residues. Germline loops: CDR1 MNHNY, CDR2 SVGAGI (reference sequence). CDR3 amino acids: CASSSRPGEGNSPLHF. The DNA for the CDR3 is TGTGCCAGCAGTTCTCGACCCGGGGAAGGTAATTCACCCCTCCACTTT.

The J gene is TRBJ1-1, the V gene TRBV29-1; D uncertain. Germline values: CDR1 SQVTM, CDR2 ANQGSEA. The ends were cut back, 6 bases at V and 0 bases at J, with 14 bases in the middle. The CDR3 is made up of 14 amino acids. The CDR3 sequence: CSVQGSVMNTEAFF. The CDR3 coding sequence is TGCAGCGTACAAGGCTCTGTTATGAACACTGAAGCTTTCTTT.